What follows is one T cell receptor (beta chain) and its context. Its specific antigen is unknown. No base quality information exists; no much larger clone differs at one position. The CDR3 regions of human TCRbeta chains were analyzed by immunosequencing. The authors' analysis ran thus. Repertoire TCRs were matched against a reference library of SARS-CoV-2-specific TCRs generated with the MIRA antigen-specificity platform. Breadth was defined as the fraction of unique TCRs that were SARS-CoV-2-associated, and depth was defined as the fraction of total T cells that were SARS-CoV-2-associated. Using the MIRA data, each spike-specific TCR was assigned both to the spike region to which the TCR was reactive and to a CD4 or CD8 class. Log10-transformed breadth and depth values were compared by one-way ANOVA with Sidak's multiple comparisons tests. TCRdb carries this immuneACCESS record with in-frame sequences only. Its versions omit some clonotypes, under half of them owing to an unresolved V gene in the studies checked, with the rest unexplained. V and J calls and clone size are given by that table; D and trimming were obtained from the DNA. This sample gives about 85,000 clones in total; about 85% of them show up just once. The top ten clones comprise 4.5% of the sample.

The CDR3 contains 17 residues, cysteine and phenylalanine counted. Just CDR3 DNA is preserved here, 51 bases in frame from base 1. V is shortened by 4 bases, J by 4 bases, and the region joining them spans 22 bases. This specimen comes from a study of T cell responses to AZD1222 COVID-19 vaccine (dated by TCRdb to about 2021). With regard to the full study: A total of 230 or so trial participants underwent TCR sequencing, of whom roughly 210 received two doses of AZD1222 and some 25 received two doses of the MenACWY control vaccine. Enrollment into the trials was organized by age into subgroups of 18-55, 56-69 and 70-plus years, and those subgroups contained roughly 150, 30 and 60 TCR-sequenced participants, respectively.

This specimen's time point label, per the study, means: about 28 days (+/-7) after the second vaccine dose. AZD1222 recipients whose second dose came at about 4 weeks and those whose second dose came at about 12 weeks were combined into one group, since spike-specific TCR depth and breadth did not differ between the two schedules. Samples from vaccinated people were obtained from the UK trials COV001 and COV002, which included a single-blind randomized controlled phase 2/3 trial of AZD1222 (ChAdOx1 nCoV-19) in healthy adults. For TCRbeta chain sequencing, PBMC samples were collected from trial participants at day 0 and at day 28 after the second dose. On the study overall, not on this receptor specifically: Participants were mostly white British, with more females than males. The authors suggested clonal diversity may have been underestimated. Conclusions about previously exposed vaccinees are limited because only six or seven AZD1222 recipients were SARS-CoV-2 seropositive at baseline. Epitopes outside the regions mutated in the B.1.351 and B.1.1.7 variants were reportedly recognized by nearly half of the unique spike-specific TCRs. In the small 56-69-year group, the increase in depth fell short of significance, most likely because of low power. Because no day 14 peak-response samples were available, repertoires were characterized only after the peak T cell response. CD4 TCRs associated with the vaccine covered the entire spike protein, and the dominant responses were in regions 160-218 and 743-854. After two AZD1222 doses, spike-specific TCR breadth and depth were significantly higher than at day 0 and than in MenACWY recipients.

The sequence came from an adult who received the AZD1222 COVID-19 vaccine. The specimen comprised peripheral blood, sampled 28 days after the second AZD1222 dose. The V gene is TRBV23-1 and the J gene is TRBJ2-5; the D gene could be either TRBD1 or TRBD2, each agreeing at 6 bases. TRBV23-1 is an open reading frame, and its role is uncertain. The DNA reads as follows: TGCGCCAGCAGTCCCCCCGTGAGGGGGAGGAAAAGAGAGACCCAGTACTTC. Its coded protein is CASSPPVRGRKRETQYF.